Sequencing of this T cell receptor (beta chain) was carried out in a study of T cells after yellow fever vaccination (dated by TCRdb to 2018 to 2020). Turning to the overall study: Libraries from fractions with low cell numbers were prepared with the SMART-Seq v4 Ultra Low Input RNA kit. To track T-cell clones before and after primary and booster YFV17D yellow fever vaccination, bulk TCR alpha and beta repertoires were sequenced longitudinally. Two healthy male donors, one aged 18 to 29 and one aged 30 to 40 years, were included in the cohort. Bulk PBMC replicates and cell subsets were isolated from blood drawn at multiple timepoints before and after both primary and secondary immunization.

TCR cDNA was synthesized by 5'RACE template switching, which introduced a universal primer site and unique molecular identifiers. Priming of cDNA synthesis was performed from both the TCR alpha and TCR beta constant segments. Library amplification involved two PCR steps, and the second step added sample barcodes and sequencing adapters. Libraries were sequenced on Illumina HiSeq 2500 (2x100 bp) or NovaSeq (2x150 bp). Under the source paper's analysis protocol: Reads were demultiplexed and collapsed into UMI consensus sequences with MIGEC, and V(D)J alignment was performed with MiXCR. Vaccine-responding clonotypes were defined with edgeR using replicate PBMC samples, requiring FDR below 0.01 and a log2 fold change above 5 up to day 15. Bulk clonotypes were assigned CD4 or CD8 identity according to which sequenced CD4 or CD8 repertoire held them at higher abundance. TCRdb applied fastp at Q25 and MiXCR to the public reads, then kept only in-frame beta chains. Rows are combined by CDR3 protein, so each entry shows the most common genes and DNA. TCRdb's processing, not the study's, gives the V and J calls here. This sample holds approximately 110,000 distinct CDR3 sequences; roughly 6.7% were observed only once. The ten largest make up about 2.7% of the sample.

The research as a whole found: The secondary T-cell response was found to be weaker but faster than the primary response, with a peak reached on day 5 rather than on day 15. A small share of clonotypes occurred in both CD4 and CD8 compartments, likely arising from convergent recombination. Because only a couple of donors were included in the study, the extent to which the findings can be generalized is limited. FACS-sorted repertoires could contain abundant contaminating clonotypes from the bulk population, so computational filtering was required. After the booster, most clones that had expanded after primary vaccination were detected again (around 95% of CD4 and more than 85% of CD8), suggesting broad maintenance of memory.

Many counts were recorded for this clonotype. The antigen it recognizes is unknown. No base quality information exists; no much larger clone differs at one position. Explained via the paper, the treatment or condition label denotes: live attenuated yellow fever vaccine strain. A standard Ficoll-Paque protocol was used to isolate PBMCs from peripheral blood. Dynabeads CD4 and CD8 positive selection kits were used to isolate CD4 and CD8 T-cell fractions. TriZol was used to extract RNA from bulk PBMCs, from CD4 and CD8 fractions, and from dextramer-positive and dextramer-negative fractions. The CDR3 has 14 amino acids, counting the end cysteine and phenylalanine. Only the CDR3 DNA stays, 42 bases, in frame from base 1. The junction shows trimming of 6 bases on V and 7 bases on J, plus 21 bases between the germline ends. Via the germline V gene (reference sequence), CDR1 is DFQATT and CDR2 SNEGSKA.

The input for sequencing was CD4+ T cells sorted from PBMCs, taken around 10 days after the first yellow fever vaccination. The sequence was obtained from a man younger than 30 who received the YFV17D yellow fever vaccine. The chain employs TRBV20-1 and TRBJ1-2; possibly the D gene is TRBD1, per 5 matching bases. The sequenced DNA is TGCAGTGCCTCCCCGGTAGGGGCCCGGGGTGGCTACACCTTC. Translated, it reads CSASPVGARGGYTF.